This TCR beta chain was sequenced for a study of response to subunit inactivated influenza vaccine (dated by TCRdb to the late 2010s). Describing the broader study: The study used deep quantitative T cell receptor repertoire profiling to track responses to a trivalent subunit inactivated influenza vaccine.

Points on this clonotype: This receptor's antigen is unknown. No much larger clone is present one base from it, and per-base qualities are unavailable.

What the study reported, not specific to this receptor: It was suggested by the authors that each seasonal influenza vaccination may recruit only a limited number of new T cells.

V is pared back by 5 bases and J by 6 bases, with 23 bases lying between the germline termini. Reading the germline V gene gives CDR1 SGHTA and CDR2 FQGNSA. The CDR3 runs 16 amino acids, cysteine and phenylalanine included. Of the read, only the CDR3 DNA is kept; its 48 bases are in frame from base 1. Libraries came from RT-PCR. Sequencer: Illumina HiSeq 2500. The public reads were run again by TCRdb, first through fastp at Q25 and then through MiXCR, and only productive beta chains were kept. Entries are consolidated by CDR3 protein sequence, retaining the most common genes and DNA. This sample is represented by about half a million distinct CDR3 sequences; less than 8% of them were singletons. The ten largest clones capture over 10% of the sample.

Sample: PBMCs from blood, taken roughly 24 months after vaccination. This clonotype originated in a man between 45 and 75 years old who received an inactivated influenza vaccine. Donor details come from another sample of the same person, matched by shared clones. The chain is encoded by TRBV7-2 joined to TRBJ2-7; the D gene identity is not certain. The CDR3 sequence is CASSPDDWGMGSEQYF. Read as DNA, the sequence is TGTGCCAGCAGCCCCGACGACTGGGGAATGGGAAGCGAGCAGTACTTC.